Listed below are T cell receptor beta chains from one sample, sequenced in a study of cytotoxic CD8 clonotypes in ibrutinib-treated CLL. TCRdb's table, derived via immunoSEQ multiplex PCR, lists solely in-frame clones and lacks some. The sample comprises about 310,000 clones, almost 80% of which are singletons, and 6.5% to 8.5% rests with the top ten. The material sequenced was PBMCs, taken before ibrutinib treatment. All receptors come from a human donor with chronic lymphocytic leukemia. Both conserved end residues are part of each CDR3.

V gene | CDR3 protein
TRBV9 | CASSSGTGDYNEQFF
TRBV15 | CATSREGSPTEAFF
TRBV5-1 | CASSLNPLSGANVLTF
TRBV4-3 | CASSPLVYNEQFF
TRBV15 | CATSSGRSSTDTQYF
TRBV5-1 | CASSADRGGYEQYF
TRBV29-1 | CSVNEGSYNEQFF
TRBV15 | CATSRGGSASGNTIYF
TRBV2 | CASSPTSGNTGELFF
TRBV7-6 | CASSPGLANNEQFF
TRBV29-1 | CSASAQRGPGNEQFF
TRBV7-9 | CASSPGQTNTEAFF
TRBV19 | CASSIGFTEAFF
TRBV9 | CASSAFSVNTEAFF
TRBV18 | CATTTSRQGTYGYTF
TRBV28 | CASSLFSPLETQYF
TRBV6-1 | CASSETGFGNTIYF
TRBV28 | CASSSLGQGVPYEQYF
TRBV11-3 | CASSLAPSTPSFF
TRBV19 | CASSITRPEGQPQHF
TRBV7-2 | CASSLGLAGDTQYF
TRBV7-6 | CASSFDQGTYNEQFF
TRBV5-1 | CASSLSPAYEQYF
TRBV7-2 | CASSLEQTLSYEQYF
TRBV6-1 | CASSEGEFGYQPQHF
TRBV28 | CASTVLDSSRNTIYF
TRBV5-5 | CASSSDRGRSTDTQYF
TRBV10-3 | CAISDRAGEEYF
TRBV2 | CASRGQGSTEAFF
TRBV7-3 | CASSPNAQTDGAFF
TRBV7-6 | CASSAPRAGYSDEQFF
TRBV2 | CASSSGEQGWETQYF
TRBV27 | CASSLLFSDKPYEQYF
TRBV6-5 | CASSRRTLETQYF
TRBV7-9 | CASSAHQPGQGAGTEAFF
TRBV12-5 | CASGQGHADTQYF